The next 2 T cell receptor beta chains were all read from a single sample in a study of blood T cells in healthy people across ages (dated by TCRdb to between 2015 and 2017). The protocol used for the library was 5' RACE. The instrument given in TCRdb is Illumina HiSeq 2500. A second PCR of roughly 6 to 12 cycles was performed with a sample-barcoded 5' primer and a J-beta primer mix. The public reads were reprocessed in TCRdb via fastp at Q25 and MiXCR, keeping in-frame beta chains. Merged by CDR3 protein, the rows form single entries marked with the most common genes and DNA. The sample yields about 1.8 million distinct CDR3 sequences; 49% were counted once. Of the sample, 2.1% falls within the top ten clones. Sequencing was done on a sample of blood. The receptors come from a woman between 40 and 55 years old in good health.

This clonotype appeared a few times. The chain is built from TRBV5-1 and TRBJ2-7; 7 bases are shared with TRBD1. Trimming cost V 4 bases and J 6 bases; bases outside gene matches: 10. The CDR3 totals 14 residues. CDR1 SGHRS and CDR2 YFSETQ come from the germline V gene. For the CDR3, the DNA is TGCGCCAGCAGCCCGGGGACAGTTATCCGCGAGCAGTACTTC. This sequence encodes CASSPGTVIREQYF.

In its sample, this clonotype was seen a few times. This sequence joins TRBV7-9 and TRBJ2-7, with D perhaps matching TRBD1 (6 bases). This CDR3 has 17 amino acids. Germline V gives CDR1 SEHNR, CDR2 FQNEAQ (reference sequence). V shed 2 bases and J shed 0 bases, with 17 bases lying between them. The CDR3 spells CASSLLSADSDSYEQYF. The CDR3 DNA sequence: TGTGCCAGCAGCTTACTCTCGGCGGACAGTGACTCCTACGAGCAGTACTTC.